This T cell receptor beta chain was sequenced during a study of cytomegalovirus exposure and HLA in healthy donors. Turning to the study itself: Researchers found that less than 90% of just under 400 genotyped donors fell within the Caucasian-associated ancestry cluster.

On this clone: Its antigen remains unidentified.

Findings and caveats of the study: Segments of the TCR beta V type were, in most cases, productive about 87% or about 30% of the time in an earlier analysis. Reportedly, cytomegalovirus status was diagnosed with high sensitivity and specificity.

13 Jbeta primers and 60 Vbeta primers were used for the PCR. Assay used: immunoSEQ multiplex PCR; TCRdb lists only in-frame clones, some missing. The sample yields 200,000 to 250,000 clones, about 89% seen once. The source material was PBMCs. The source of this sequence is a woman aged 18-29 years in good health and CMV-seronegative.

This CDR3 is CASSSDRGREKLFF. The CDR3 region has the DNA TGTGCCAGCAGTTCCGACAGGGGTCGGGAAAAACTGTTTTTT. V and J are TRBV27 and TRBJ1-4; 8 nucleotides match TRBD1. V was clipped by 4 bases and J by 8 bases; unmatched bases: 6. Germline V gene lookup returns CDR1 MNHEY and CDR2 SMNVEV (reference sequence). CDR3 length equals 14 residues.